This paragraph covers one TCR beta chain sequence. Its antigen is not known. The sample originates from a study of OX40 agonist ivuxolimab in advanced cancers. Sequenced by immunoSEQ multiplex PCR; TCRdb stores in-frame clones only, minus some. Among about 94,000 clones listed, around 86% were seen once. Notes on the study in general: Some nonresponders additionally presented with little normalized T-cell clonal expansion.

The origin of this receptor is an adult with an advanced solid tumor such as melanoma, head and neck, liver or kidney cancer. Sample: CD4+ or CD8+ T cells sorted from blood, taken in a trial of the OX40 agonist ivuxolimab.

DNA of the CDR3: TGTGCCAGCAGTTACTCGAACAGGGCGACGAACACTGAAGCTTTCTTT. This encodes CASSYSNRATNTEAFF. J is TRBJ1-1 and V is TRBV6-5, with D tentatively TRBD1 (6 bases). V lost 0 bases, J lost 1 base, and 12 bases lay in between. Germline CDR1 reads MNHEY; CDR2 reads SVGAGI. There are 16 residues in the CDR3.